Listed here are 31 T cell receptor beta chains from one sample, sequenced in a study of T-cell reconstitution after alpha-beta-depleted transplantation in children. Preparing the TCRbeta library involved the use of unique molecular identifiers. TCRdb passed the PCR reads through MiXCR, listing each CDR3 protein once. This sample has 420,000 or so distinct CDR3 sequences, with approximately 11% found just once. The material was PBMCs from the stem cell graft donor, obtained from the stem cell graft. The receptor source for this set is a human donor who donated a stem cell graft to a child with acute myeloid leukemia.

This clonotype was seen a few times. The chain is built from TRBV12-3 or TRBV12-4 and TRBJ2-2, with D tentatively TRBD2 (5 bases). The length of the CDR3 is 15 residues. The V end was cut by 7 bases, the J end by 2 bases, with 14 bases between. The CDR3 region has the DNA TGTGCCAGCACGGCCGGACTGTTCAACACCGGGGAGCTGTTTTTT. It codes for CASTAGLFNTGELFF.

This clonotype occurred a few times. V and J are TRBV20-1 and TRBJ2-4; D remains unclear. Per germline, CDR1 DFQATT and CDR2 SNEGSKA (reference sequence). The length of the CDR3 is 15 residues. V was cut by 3 bases and J by 1 base, with 13 bases left in between. CDR3 protein: CSARSGSSAKNIQYF. The CDR3 DNA is TGCAGTGCTAGGAGTGGGTCGAGCGCCAAAAACATTCAGTACTTC.

This rearrangement joins TRBV7-6 to TRBJ2-5, with 13 bases aligning to TRBD2. The germline CDR1 and CDR2 sequences are SGHVS and FNYEAQ. The trim removed 6 bases at V and 5 bases at J, leaving 3 bases unmatched. The length of the CDR3 is 14 residues. As DNA, the CDR3 is TGTGCCAGCAGTCAGACTAGCGGGGGGGAGACCCAGTACTTC. It codes for CASSQTSGGETQYF.

The chain is built from TRBV5-1 and TRBJ2-3; 7 bases line up with TRBD2. The CDR3 has 15 amino acids. From germline, CDR1 is SGHRS and CDR2 YFSETQ. V shed 3 bases and J 3 bases; nucleotides not matched to a gene: 7. Here the CDR3 reads CASSWNTGGTDTQYF. The CDR3 bases are TGCGCCAGCAGCTGGAACACGGGGGGAACAGATACGCAGTATTTT.

At least ten counts were recorded for this clonotype. J is TRBJ1-2 and V is TRBV29-1; TRBD1 agrees at 8 bases. The germline gives CDR1 SQVTM, CDR2 ANQGSEA. V shed 4 bases, J shed 0 bases, and the junction held 7 bases outside the gene matches. There are 15 residues in the CDR3. CDR3 sequence (DNA): TGCAGCGTTGGGGGTTTACAGGGGGCTAACTATGGCTACACCTTC. Translating gives CSVGGLQGANYGYTF.

This clonotype was observed a few times. The V call is TRBV20-1, the J call TRBJ1-1; a weak D match, TRBD1 (6 bases). V was pared by 6 bases and J by 3 bases, with 29 bases between. The CDR3 covers 18 residues. CDR1 DFQATT and CDR2 SNEGSKA come from the germline V gene (reference sequence). The CDR3 sequence: CSALEGGDFLVSYTEAFF. The CDR3, as DNA: TGCAGTGCCCTTGAAGGGGGAGATTTTTTGGTGTCCTACACTGAAGCTTTCTTT.

The chain employs TRBV5-1 and TRBJ1-5; D is uncertain. In germline, CDR1 is SGHRS, CDR2 YFSETQ. V lost 8 bases to trimming and J lost 1 base, with 13 bases between them. The length of the CDR3 is 14 residues. The CDR3 protein is CASYLWRSNQPQHF. The DNA for the CDR3 is TGCGCCAGTTACTTATGGAGGAGCAATCAGCCCCAGCATTTT.

This clonotype has just a few counts. The V and J genes are TRBV5-1 and TRBJ2-7; 7 bases map to TRBD1. Germline V lookup: CDR1 SGHRS, CDR2 YFSETQ. This CDR3 region has 12 residues. J gave up 11 bases and V 2 bases, and 7 bases lay outside the gene matches. The CDR3 protein is CASSFEGQFEYF. The CDR3 DNA reads as TGCGCCAGCAGCTTTGAGGGACAGTTTGAGTACTTC.

Only a few counts were recorded for this clonotype. This chain connects TRBV20-1 to TRBJ1-3; 7 bases are shared with TRBD1. The CDR3 contains 14 residues. The ends lost 4 bases at V and 0 bases at J; junction bases unmatched: 3. Germline V CDR1 and CDR2: DFQATT, SNEGSKA (reference sequence). CDR3 coding DNA: TGCAGTGCTACCGGACAGGTCTCTGGAAACACCATATATTTT. Translating gives CSATGQVSGNTIYF.

This sequence joins TRBV25-1 and TRBJ2-1; TRBD2 might be the D (6 bases). There are 13 residues in the CDR3. Trimming stripped 10 bases from V and 7 bases from J, with 17 bases between. Germline values: CDR1 MGHDK, CDR2 SYGVNS. The DNA for the CDR3 is TGTGCCACCAGGACTACCGTTGGAAATGAGCAGTTCTTC. Its translation is CATRTTVGNEQFF.

The CDR3 nucleotides are TGTGCCATCAGTGAGTCGGAAGGGTTCAATTCACCCCTCCACTTT. Translating gives CAISESEGFNSPLHF. The chain employs TRBV10-3 and TRBJ1-6; no clear D. Germline V gene sequence: CDR1 ENHRY, CDR2 SYGVKD. The ends were cut back, 0 bases at V and 7 bases at J, with 10 bases in the middle. The CDR3 has 15 amino acids.

This clonotype showed up many times. This chain connects TRBV5-1 to TRBJ2-3; no clear D gene. The ends were cut back, 0 bases at V and 3 bases at J, with 14 bases in the middle. The germline gives CDR1 SGHRS, CDR2 YFSETQ. CDR3 length: 16 residues. The CDR3 reads CASSLGLRRGTDTQYF. The CDR3 DNA is TGCGCCAGCAGCTTGGGTTTGCGGCGAGGAACAGATACGCAGTATTTT.

The chain has TRBV4-1 and TRBJ2-1; 7 bases align to TRBD2. Per the germline V gene, CDR1 is MGHRA and CDR2 is YSYEKL. The CDR3 has 13 residues. V lost 4 bases, J lost 13 bases, and 10 bases stayed unmatched. CDR3 coding DNA: TGCGCCAGCAGCCCCCTGGCGGGAGTGTTACAGTTCTTC. The encoded protein is CASSPLAGVLQFF.

In this sample, this clonotype turned up many times. The chain is built from TRBV4-2 and TRBJ1-5; 12 bases are a match to TRBD1. The CDR3 extends over 17 amino acids. V was pared by 0 bases and J by 1 base, with 1 base of the junction left unmatched. The germline gives CDR1 LGHNA, CDR2 YNFKEQ. CDR3 protein: CASSQDGTGGSNQPQHF. Written as DNA, the CDR3 is TGTGCCAGCAGCCAAGATGGGACAGGGGGCAGCAATCAGCCCCAGCATTTT.

This clonotype was counted a few times. The chain carries TRBV9 and TRBJ2-7; D gene uncertain. Germline CDR1 is SGDLS and CDR2 is YYNGEE. The CDR3 is 16 amino acids. Deletions cut 0 bases from V and 6 bases from J, with 19 bases between. The CDR3 here is CASSVALTAPKAEQYF. As DNA, the CDR3 is TGTGCCAGCAGCGTAGCTCTTACAGCCCCTAAGGCCGAGCAGTACTTC. Using reference TRBV9 and TRBJ2-7 for the parts outside the CDR3, the full variable domain is DSGVTQTPKHLITATGQRVTLRCSPRSGDLSVYWYQQSLDQGLQFLIQYYNGEERAKGNILERFSAQQFPDLHSELNLSSLELGDSALYFCASSVALTAPKAEQYFGPGTRLTVT.

A few counts support this clonotype. The genes are TRBV25-1 and TRBJ2-3; D uncertain. CDR1 MGHDK and CDR2 SYGVNS come from the germline V gene. V was shortened by 3 bases and J by 4 bases, with 14 bases between the two germline ends. The length of the CDR3 is 15 residues. The CDR3 protein is CASSEIGRRPDTQYF. The CDR3 nucleotides are TGTGCCAGCAGTGAGATTGGCAGGCGCCCAGATACGCAGTATTTT.

This chain uses TRBV20-1 with TRBJ2-2; D is perhaps TRBD1 (5 bases). The CDR3 length is 14 residues. Germline-derived CDR1 and CDR2 are DFQATT and SNEGSKA (reference sequence). The V end lost 4 bases, the J end lost 4 bases, and 13 bases lay between the germline ends. The CDR3 DNA reads as TGCAGTGCTAAAGACAGCTTGGCCACCGGGGAGCTGTTTTTT. This translates into CSAKDSLATGELFF.

This clonotype occurred many times. The rearrangement uses TRBV20-1 and TRBJ2-1, with TRBD2 matching over 11 bases. The V gene's germline CDR1 is DFQATT and CDR2 SNEGSKA (reference sequence). CDR3 length: 14 amino acids. V lost 6 bases and J lost 9; bases outside the gene matches: 10. The CDR3 DNA is TGCAGTGCCCTGACTAGCGGGGCGGGGGGTGAGCAGTTCTTC. Its translation: CSALTSGAGGEQFF.

The sample holds a few counts of this clonotype. This rearrangement joins TRBV21-1 to TRBJ1-1. TRBV21-1 is termed a pseudogene. The CDR3 is made up of 17 amino acids. CDR3 nucleotides: TGTGCCAGCAGGATGGTGTGGGCCGACGGGGAGAACCCTGAAGCTTTCTTT. It is translated as CASRMVWADGENPEAFF.

CDR3 amino acids: CASSSDRDNKNIQYF. DNA of the CDR3: TGTGCCAGCAGCTCAGACCGGGACAACAAAAACATTCAGTACTTC. This sequence joins TRBV7-9 and TRBJ2-4; a weak D match, TRBD1 (6 bases). The CDR3 spans 15 residues. CDR1 and CDR2 from the germline V gene are SEHNR and FQNEAQ (reference sequence). V lost 4 bases and J lost 3, with 13 bases in between. The full variable domain, its missing parts supplied by reference TRBV7-9 and TRBJ2-4, is DTGVSQNPRHKITKRGQNVTFRCDPISEHNRLYWYRQTLGQGPEFLTYFQNEAQLEKSRLLSDRFSAERPKGSFSTLEIQRTEQGDSAMYLCASSSDRDNKNIQYFGAGTRLSVL.

This chain links TRBV20-1 with TRBJ1-2, with D possibly being TRBD1 (6 bases). This CDR3 has 13 residues. Germline V gene lookup returns CDR1 DFQATT and CDR2 SNEGSKA (reference sequence). The CDR3 region is CSPRGALSRGYTF. CDR3 sequence (DNA): TGCAGCCCGAGGGGGGCCCTTAGTCGGGGCTACACCTTC.

This clonotype occurred many times. V and J are TRBV25-1 and TRBJ2-1; tentatively, D is TRBD2 (7 bases). V was clipped by 4 bases and J by 7 bases, with 14 bases between them. CDR3 size: 14 residues. Germline assignment: CDR1 MGHDK and CDR2 SYGVNS. The CDR3 sequence is CASSAAGAENEQFF. The CDR3 DNA is TGTGCCAGCAGTGCTGCGGGGGCCGAAAATGAGCAGTTCTTC. The full variable domain, with the rest looked up from reference TRBV25-1 and TRBJ2-1, is EADIYQTPRYLVIGTGKKITLECSQTMGHDKMYWYQQDPGMELHLIHYSYGVNSTEKGDLSSESTVSRIRTEHFPLTLESARPSHTSQYLCASSAAGAENEQFFGPGTRLTVL.

V and J are TRBV9 and TRBJ1-5; 9 bases map to TRBD1. CDR1 is SGDLS, CDR2 YYNGEE, per germline. Losses at the gene ends were 3 bases for V and 6 bases for J; bases not matched to a gene: 4. The CDR3 has 14 amino acids. CDR3 loop: CASSAQGASQPQHF. The CDR3 nucleotides are TGTGCCAGCAGCGCACAGGGGGCTAGTCAGCCCCAGCATTTT.

This chain joins TRBV20-1 and TRBJ2-1, with 7 bases that match TRBD2. The CDR3 length is 16 residues. V trimming: 3 bases; J trimming: 4 bases; junction bases outside the gene matches: 12. Germline loops: CDR1 DFQATT, CDR2 SNEGSKA (reference sequence). CDR3 DNA: TGCAGTGCTAGCCCTCGTTCCGGGGGGATTTACAATGAGCAGTTCTTC. It encodes CSASPRSGGIYNEQFF.

The chain uses TRBV4-2 and TRBJ2-3; D might be TRBD2 (5 bases). Trimming stripped 8 bases from V and 0 bases from J, with 12 bases between. The germline V gene encodes CDR1 LGHNA and CDR2 YNFKEQ. The CDR3 totals 14 residues. CDR3 nucleotide sequence: TGTGCCAGCGGGAACGGGATAAGCACAGATACGCAGTATTTT. This encodes CASGNGISTDTQYF.

This clonotype occurred a few times. This chain joins TRBV5-1 and TRBJ2-5; either TRBD1 or TRBD2 may fit D (5 bases each). CDR1 is SGHRS, CDR2 YFSETQ, per germline. The CDR3 spans 14 residues. Deletions cut 4 bases from V and 2 bases from J, with 12 bases between. The CDR3 nucleotides read TGCGCCAGCAGCGGGGACGGAGTTCAAGAGACCCAGTACTTC. Translated: CASSGDGVQETQYF.

This clonotype showed up many times. The genes are TRBV29-1 and TRBJ2-7, with 7 nucleotides matching TRBD2. Germline V gene lookup returns CDR1 SQVTM and CDR2 ANQGSEA. Losses at the gene ends were 4 bases for V and 0 bases for J; bases not matched to a gene: 6. The CDR3 length is 14 residues. The CDR3 DNA reads as TGCAGCGTTGGCGGCGGGAGTTTCTCCTACGAGCAGTACTTC. Translation gives CSVGGGSFSYEQYF.

The CDR3 sequence is CSARDLGAALYNEQFF. CDR3 coding DNA: TGCAGTGCTAGAGATTTGGGCGCCGCTTTGTACAATGAGCAGTTCTTC. This chain connects TRBV20-1 to TRBJ2-1; D gene ambiguous. The germline V gene encodes CDR1 DFQATT and CDR2 SNEGSKA (reference sequence). This CDR3 is built from 16 residues. V lost 0 bases and J lost 4, with 16 bases in between.

This clonotype was counted only a few times. The CDR3 nucleotides are TGCAGTGCTTCTTGGGAAACTAAGCAGTTCTTC. Its protein is CSASWETKQFF. J is TRBJ2-1 and V is TRBV20-1; D uncertain. The germline gives CDR1 DFQATT, CDR2 SNEGSKA (reference sequence). This CDR3 spans 11 amino acids. Trimming shortened V by 5 bases and J by 11 bases, and 13 bases separated the two germline ends.

This clonotype was seen a few times. The V gene is TRBV20-1, the J gene TRBJ1-3, with 8 positions matching TRBD1. Germline V CDR1 and CDR2: DFQATT, SNEGSKA (reference sequence). The CDR3 runs to 16 residues. V dropped 3 bases and J dropped 0; count of bases not matched to a gene: 7. CDR3 in amino acids: CSASLRTGNSGNTIYF. DNA for the CDR3: TGCAGTGCTAGTCTTAGGACAGGGAACTCTGGAAACACCATATATTTT.

The rearrangement links TRBV3-1 to TRBJ2-2; D may be TRBD2 (5 bases). Germline CDR1 is LGHDT and CDR2 is YNNKEL (reference sequence). CDR3 size: 18 residues. The V and J ends lost 7 bases and 1 base respectively, with 22 bases between them. The chain's CDR3 is CASNKTLTGKVNTGELFF. CDR3 DNA: TGTGCCAGCAACAAGACACTAACGGGAAAGGTGAACACCGGGGAGCTGTTTTTT. The full variable domain, in which reference TRBV3-1 and TRBJ2-2 provide the parts outside the CDR3, is DTAVSQTPKYLVTQMGNDKSIKCEQNLGHDTMYWYKQDSKKFLKIMFSYNNKELIINETVPNRFSPKSPDKAHLNLHINSLELGDSAVYFCASNKTLTGKVNTGELFFGEGSRLTVL.